The TCR beta chain described here comes from a study of response to subunit inactivated influenza vaccine. Using its own MiXCR run on the RT-PCR reads, TCRdb lists one record per CDR3 protein. Here the sample spans 400,000 to 650,000 distinct CDR3 sequences, 7.2% being singletons. The CDR3 has 15 amino acids. V lost 4 bases to trimming and J lost 8 bases, with 17 bases between them. The germline V gene encodes CDR1 SEHNR and CDR2 FQNEAQ (reference sequence). V usage is TRBV7-9 and J usage is TRBJ2-2, with D perhaps matching TRBD1 (6 bases). The receptor was isolated from a man between 50 and 75 years old who received an inactivated influenza vaccine. The source was PBMCs from blood, collected around 25 months after vaccination. CDR3 sequence reads: CASSSWDIGRGELFF. In DNA, the CDR3 is TGTGCCAGCAGCTCCTGGGACATCGGACGGGGGGAGCTGTTTTTT. The full variable domain, rest sourced from reference TRBV7-9 and TRBJ2-2, is DTGVSQNPRHKITKRGQNVTFRCDPISEHNRLYWYRQTLGQGPEFLTYFQNEAQLEKSRLLSDRFSAERPKGSFSTLEIQRTEQGDSAMYLCASSSWDIGRGELFFGEGSRLTVL.